This T cell receptor beta chain was retrieved from a study of graft-versus-host responses after intestinal transplantation. Background on the study: Transplant types were multivisceral, liver-intestinal, or isolated intestinal.

A note on this clone: Antigen specificity is unknown.

The CDR3 consists of 17 residues. Unmatched junction bases numbered 9, after V lost 0 bases and J lost 0 bases. Germline V CDR1 and CDR2: SGHRS, YFSETQ. Assay: immunoSEQ multiplex PCR; the TCRdb copy retains only in-frame clones and omits some. Of over 45,000 clones listed, around 93% are singletons. Study-wide results and caveats: There were GvH clones found in recipient marrow, and some of them appeared first in ileum or blood.

This TCR came from a human donor who was the organ donor for an intestinal transplant. The sample here was unstimulated CD4+ T cells sorted from spleen or lymph node cells, taken before transplant. The V and J genes are TRBV5-1 and TRBJ2-7; 7 bases map to TRBD2. The CDR3 bases are TGCGCCAGCAGCTTGGCCGGGGGGAAGCGATTCTCCTACGAGCAGTACTTC. Translating it yields CASSLAGGKRFSYEQYF.